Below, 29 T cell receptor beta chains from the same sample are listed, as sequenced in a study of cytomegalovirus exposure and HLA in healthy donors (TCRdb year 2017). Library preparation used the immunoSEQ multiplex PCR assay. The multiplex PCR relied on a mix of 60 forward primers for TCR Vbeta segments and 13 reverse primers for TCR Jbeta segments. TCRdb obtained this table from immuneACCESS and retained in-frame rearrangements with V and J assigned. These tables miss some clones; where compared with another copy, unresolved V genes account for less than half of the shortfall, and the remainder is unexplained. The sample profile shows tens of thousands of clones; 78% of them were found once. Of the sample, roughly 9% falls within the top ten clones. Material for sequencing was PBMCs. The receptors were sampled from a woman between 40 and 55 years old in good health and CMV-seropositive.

This chain's CDR3 is CAISEGQGYGYTF. In DNA form, the CDR3 reads TGTGCCATCAGTGAGGGACAGGGCTATGGCTACACCTTC. J is TRBJ1-2 and V is TRBV10-3; 8 nucleotides match TRBD1. The CDR3 loop spans 13 amino acids. The germline gives CDR1 ENHRY, CDR2 SYGVKD. Unmatched junction bases numbered 0, after V lost 2 bases and J lost 4 bases.

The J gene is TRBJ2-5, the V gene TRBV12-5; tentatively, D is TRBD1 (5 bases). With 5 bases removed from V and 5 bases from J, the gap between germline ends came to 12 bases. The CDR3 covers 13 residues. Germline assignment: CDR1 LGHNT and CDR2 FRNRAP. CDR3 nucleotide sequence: TGTGCTAGTGGTACCAGGGTAGGCGAGACCCAGTACTTC. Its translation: CASGTRVGETQYF.

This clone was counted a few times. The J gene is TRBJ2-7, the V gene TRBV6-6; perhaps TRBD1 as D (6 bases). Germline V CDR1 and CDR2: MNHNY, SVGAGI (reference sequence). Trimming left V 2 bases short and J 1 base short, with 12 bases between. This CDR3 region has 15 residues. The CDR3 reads CASSYTGPLSYEQYF. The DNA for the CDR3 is TGTGCCAGCAGTTACACAGGGCCCCTATCCTACGAGCAGTACTTC.

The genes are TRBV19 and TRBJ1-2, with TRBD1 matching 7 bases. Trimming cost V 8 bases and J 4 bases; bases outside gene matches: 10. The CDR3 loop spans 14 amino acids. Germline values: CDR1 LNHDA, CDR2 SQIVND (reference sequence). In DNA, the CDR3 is TGTGCCAGTCTCCACTCGGGACAGACCTATGGCTACACCTTC. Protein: CASLHSGQTYGYTF.

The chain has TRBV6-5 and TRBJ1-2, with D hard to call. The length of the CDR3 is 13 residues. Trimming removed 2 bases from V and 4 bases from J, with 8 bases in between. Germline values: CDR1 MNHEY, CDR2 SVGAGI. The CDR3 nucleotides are TGTGCCAGCAGTTACGCAGGCAGCTATGGCTACACCTTC. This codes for CASSYAGSYGYTF.

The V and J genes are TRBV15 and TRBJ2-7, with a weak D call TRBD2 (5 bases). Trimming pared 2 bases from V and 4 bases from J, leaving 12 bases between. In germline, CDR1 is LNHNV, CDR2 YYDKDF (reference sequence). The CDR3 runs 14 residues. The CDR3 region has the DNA TGTGCCACCAGCAGATCAAGCGGACGATACGAGCAGTACTTC. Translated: CATSRSSGRYEQYF.

The CDR3 coding sequence is TGTGCCAGCAGCCGTGGACAGGGCGTCCCCTATAATTCACCCCTCCACTTT. Encoded protein: CASSRGQGVPYNSPLHF. The V gene is TRBV9, the J gene TRBJ1-6; 8 bases line up with TRBD1. Germline V gene lookup returns CDR1 SGDLS and CDR2 YYNGEE. V dropped 4 bases and J dropped 2; count of bases not matched to a gene: 8. The CDR3 length is 17 residues.

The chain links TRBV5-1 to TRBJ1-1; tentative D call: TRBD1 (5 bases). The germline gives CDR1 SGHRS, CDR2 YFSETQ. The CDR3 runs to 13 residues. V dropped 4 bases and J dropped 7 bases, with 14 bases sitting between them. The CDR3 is CASSPVGRGEAFF. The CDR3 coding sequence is TGCGCCAGCAGCCCCGTTGGGAGGGGTGAAGCTTTCTTT.

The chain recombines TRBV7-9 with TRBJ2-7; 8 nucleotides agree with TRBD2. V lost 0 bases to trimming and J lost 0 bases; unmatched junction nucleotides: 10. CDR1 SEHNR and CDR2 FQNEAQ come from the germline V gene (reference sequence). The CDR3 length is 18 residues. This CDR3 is CASSLAPSRGEVSYEQYF. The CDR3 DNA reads TGTGCCAGCAGCTTAGCGCCGTCGCGGGGGGAAGTCTCCTACGAGCAGTACTTC.

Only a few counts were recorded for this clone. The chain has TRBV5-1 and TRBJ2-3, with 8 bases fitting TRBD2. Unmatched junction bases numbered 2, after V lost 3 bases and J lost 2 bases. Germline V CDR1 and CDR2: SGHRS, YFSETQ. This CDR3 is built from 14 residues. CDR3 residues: CASSSGGDTDTQYF. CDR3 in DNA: TGCGCCAGCAGCTCCGGGGGGGACACAGATACGCAGTATTTT.

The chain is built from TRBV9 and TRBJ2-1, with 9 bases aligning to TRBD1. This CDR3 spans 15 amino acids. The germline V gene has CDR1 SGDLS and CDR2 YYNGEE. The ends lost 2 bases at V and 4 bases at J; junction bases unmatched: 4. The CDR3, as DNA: TGTGCCAGCAGCGTGGGGACAGGGAAGTACAATGAGCAGTTCTTC. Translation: CASSVGTGKYNEQFF.

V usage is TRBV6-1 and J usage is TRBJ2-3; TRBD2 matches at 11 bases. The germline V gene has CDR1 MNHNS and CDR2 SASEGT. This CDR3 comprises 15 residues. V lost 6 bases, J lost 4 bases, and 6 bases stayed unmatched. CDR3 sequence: CASSLAGGRADTQYF. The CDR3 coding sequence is TGTGCCAGCAGCCTAGCGGGGGGTAGGGCAGATACGCAGTATTTT.

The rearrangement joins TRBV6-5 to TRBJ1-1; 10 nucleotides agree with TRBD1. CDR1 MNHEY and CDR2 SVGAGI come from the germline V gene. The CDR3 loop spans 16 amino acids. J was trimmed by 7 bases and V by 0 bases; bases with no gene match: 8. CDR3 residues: CASSYSGTGDRFEAFF. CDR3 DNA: TGTGCCAGCAGTTACTCTGGGACAGGGGACCGATTTGAAGCTTTCTTT.

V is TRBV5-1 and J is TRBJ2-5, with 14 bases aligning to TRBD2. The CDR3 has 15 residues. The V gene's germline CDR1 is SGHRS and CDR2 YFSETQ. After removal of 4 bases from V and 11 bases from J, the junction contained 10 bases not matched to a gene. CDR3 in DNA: TGCGCCAGCAGCGTCAAGGGACTAGCGGGGGAAGAGCAGTACTTC. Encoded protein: CASSVKGLAGEEQYF.

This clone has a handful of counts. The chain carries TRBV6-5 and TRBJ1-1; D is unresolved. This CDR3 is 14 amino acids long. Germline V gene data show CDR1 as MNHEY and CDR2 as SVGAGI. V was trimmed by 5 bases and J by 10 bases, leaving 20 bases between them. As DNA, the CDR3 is TGTGCCAGCAGTGAAGGCGGTGGCGGGCAAGCAGCTTTCTTT. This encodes CASSEGGGGQAAFF.

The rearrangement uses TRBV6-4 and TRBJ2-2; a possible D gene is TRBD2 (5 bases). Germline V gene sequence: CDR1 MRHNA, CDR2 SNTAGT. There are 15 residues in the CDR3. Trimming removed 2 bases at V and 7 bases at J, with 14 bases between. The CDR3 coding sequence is TGTGCCAGCAGTGACACTGGAGGTGAATACGGGGAGCTGTTTTTT. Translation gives CASSDTGGEYGELFF.

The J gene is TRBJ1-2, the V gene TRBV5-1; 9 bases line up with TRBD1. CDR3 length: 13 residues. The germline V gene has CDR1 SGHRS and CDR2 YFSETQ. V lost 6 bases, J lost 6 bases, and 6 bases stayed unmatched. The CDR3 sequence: CASTGQGNHGYTF. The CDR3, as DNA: TGCGCCAGCACCGGACAGGGGAACCATGGCTACACCTTC.

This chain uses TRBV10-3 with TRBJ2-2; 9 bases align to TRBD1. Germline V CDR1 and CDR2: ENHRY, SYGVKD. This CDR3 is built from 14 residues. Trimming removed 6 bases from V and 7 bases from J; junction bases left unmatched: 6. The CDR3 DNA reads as TGTGCCATCAGACCGGGACAGGGTATCGGGGAGCTGTTTTTT. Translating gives CAIRPGQGIGELFF.

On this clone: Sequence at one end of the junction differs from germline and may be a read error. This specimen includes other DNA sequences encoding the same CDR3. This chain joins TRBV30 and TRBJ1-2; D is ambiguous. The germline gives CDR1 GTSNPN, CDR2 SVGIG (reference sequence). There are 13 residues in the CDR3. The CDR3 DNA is TGTGCCTGGAGTGTTTCGGTGAACTATGGTTACACCTTC. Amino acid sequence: CAWSVSVNYGYTF. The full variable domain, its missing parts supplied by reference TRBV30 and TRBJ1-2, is SQTIHQWPATLVQPVGSPLSLECTVEGTSNPNLYWYRQAAGRGLQLLFYSVGIGQISSEVPQNLSASRPQDRQFILSSKKLLLSDSGFYLCAWSVSVNYGYTFGSGTRLTVV.

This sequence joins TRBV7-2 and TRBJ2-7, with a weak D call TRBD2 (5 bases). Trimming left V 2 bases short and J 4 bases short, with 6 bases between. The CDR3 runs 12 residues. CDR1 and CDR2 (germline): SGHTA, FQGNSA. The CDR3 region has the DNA TGTGCCAGCAGCTTAAGGGAGTACGAGCAGTACTTC. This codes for CASSLREYEQYF. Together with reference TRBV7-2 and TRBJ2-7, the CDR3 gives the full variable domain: GAGVSQSPSNKVTEKGKDVELRCDPISGHTALYWYRQSLGQGLEFLIYFQGNSAPDKSGLPSDRFSAERTGGSVSTLTIQRTQQEDSAVYLCASSLREYEQYFGPGTRLTVT.

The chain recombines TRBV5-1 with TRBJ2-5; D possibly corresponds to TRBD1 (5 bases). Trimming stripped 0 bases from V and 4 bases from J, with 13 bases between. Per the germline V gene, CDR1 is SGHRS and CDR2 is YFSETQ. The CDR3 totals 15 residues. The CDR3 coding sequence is TGCGCCAGCAGCTTGGAGGGGAACTGGGTAGAGACCCAGTACTTC. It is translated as CASSLEGNWVETQYF.

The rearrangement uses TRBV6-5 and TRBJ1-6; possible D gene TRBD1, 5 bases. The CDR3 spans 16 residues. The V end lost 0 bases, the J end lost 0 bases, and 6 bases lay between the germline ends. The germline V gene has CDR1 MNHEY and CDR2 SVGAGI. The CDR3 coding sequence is TGTGCCAGCAGTTACTCGACAGCCTCCTATAATTCACCCCTCCACTTT. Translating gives CASSYSTASYNSPLHF.

The CDR3, as DNA: TGCGCCAGCAGCTTGGCGGGCAGGGATTCACCCCTCCACTTT. Its translation is CASSLAGRDSPLHF. This rearrangement joins TRBV5-1 to TRBJ1-6, with D possibly matching TRBD1 (5 bases). Germline V lookup: CDR1 SGHRS, CDR2 YFSETQ. The CDR3 has 14 residues. Trimming shortened V by 0 bases and J by 8 bases, and 9 bases separated the two germline ends.

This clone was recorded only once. The CDR3 protein is CASSARSENSPLHF. As DNA, the CDR3 is TGTGCCAGCAGCGCGCGGTCCGAGAATTCACCCCTCCACTTT. The V gene is TRBV7-9, the J gene TRBJ1-6; no clear D. Germline CDR1 is SEHNR and CDR2 is FQNEAQ (reference sequence). V was clipped by 5 bases and J by 7 bases, with 12 bases between them. The length of the CDR3 is 14 residues. The variable domain in full, completed from reference TRBV7-9 and TRBJ1-6, reads DTGVSQNPRHKITKRGQNVTFRCDPISEHNRLYWYRQTLGQGPEFLTYFQNEAQLEKSRLLSDRFSAERPKGSFSTLEIQRTEQGDSAMYLCASSARSENSPLHFGNGTRLTVT.

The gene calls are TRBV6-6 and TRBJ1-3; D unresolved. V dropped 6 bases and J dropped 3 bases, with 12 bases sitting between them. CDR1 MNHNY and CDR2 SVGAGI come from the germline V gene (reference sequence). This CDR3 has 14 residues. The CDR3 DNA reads TGTGCCAGCAGGCACTTCCAGGATGGAAACACCATATATTTT. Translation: CASRHFQDGNTIYF.

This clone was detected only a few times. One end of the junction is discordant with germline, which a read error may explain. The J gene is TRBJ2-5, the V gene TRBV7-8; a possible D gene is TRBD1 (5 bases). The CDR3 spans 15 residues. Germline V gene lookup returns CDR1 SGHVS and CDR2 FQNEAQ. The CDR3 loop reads CASSPEDSPRETQYF. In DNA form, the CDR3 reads TGCGCCAGCAGCCCCGAAGACAGCCCCCGGGAGACCCAGTACTTC. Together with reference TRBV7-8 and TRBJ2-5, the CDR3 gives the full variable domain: GAGVSQSPRYKVAKRGQDVALRCDPISGHVSLFWYQQALGQGPEFLTYFQNEAQLDKSGLPSDRFFAERPEGSVSTLKIQRTQQEDSAVYLCASSPEDSPRETQYFGPGTRLLVL.

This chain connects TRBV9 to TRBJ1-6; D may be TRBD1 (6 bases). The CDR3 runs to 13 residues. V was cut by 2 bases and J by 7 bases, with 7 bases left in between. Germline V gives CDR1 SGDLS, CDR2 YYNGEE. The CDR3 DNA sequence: TGTGCCAGCAGCGTTCAGGGGAATTCACCCCTCCACTTT. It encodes CASSVQGNSPLHF.

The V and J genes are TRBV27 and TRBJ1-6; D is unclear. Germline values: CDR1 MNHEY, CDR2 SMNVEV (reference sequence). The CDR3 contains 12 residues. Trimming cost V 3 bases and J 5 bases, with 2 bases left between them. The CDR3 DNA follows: TGTGCCAGCAGTTTCAATAATTCACCCCTCCACTTT. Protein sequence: CASSFNNSPLHF.

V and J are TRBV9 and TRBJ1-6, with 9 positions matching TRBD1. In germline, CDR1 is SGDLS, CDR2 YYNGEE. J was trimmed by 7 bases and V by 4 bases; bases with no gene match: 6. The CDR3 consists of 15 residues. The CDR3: CASSPPGQGNSPLHF. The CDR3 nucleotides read TGTGCCAGCAGCCCGCCTGGACAGGGGAATTCACCCCTCCACTTT.